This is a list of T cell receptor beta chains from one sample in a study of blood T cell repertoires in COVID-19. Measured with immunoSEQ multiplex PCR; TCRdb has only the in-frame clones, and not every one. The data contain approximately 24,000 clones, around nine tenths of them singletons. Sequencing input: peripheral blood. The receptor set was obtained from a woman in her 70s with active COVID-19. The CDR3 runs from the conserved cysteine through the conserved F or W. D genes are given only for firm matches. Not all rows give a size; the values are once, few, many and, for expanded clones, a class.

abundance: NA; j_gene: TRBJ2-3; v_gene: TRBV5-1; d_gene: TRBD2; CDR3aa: CASSFGGATLDTQYF; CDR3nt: TGCGCCAGCAGCTTCGGGGGGGCCACCTTAGATACGCAGTATTTT
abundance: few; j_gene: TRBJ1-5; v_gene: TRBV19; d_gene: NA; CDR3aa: CASSPQGGNQPQHF; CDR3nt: TGTGCCAGTAGTCCACAGGGAGGCAATCAGCCCCAGCATTTT
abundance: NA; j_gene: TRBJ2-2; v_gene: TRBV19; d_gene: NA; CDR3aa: CASRYETGELFF; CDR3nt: TGTGCCAGTAGGTACGAGACCGGGGAGCTGTTTTTT
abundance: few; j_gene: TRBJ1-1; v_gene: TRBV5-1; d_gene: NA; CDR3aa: CATRAGLMNTEAFF; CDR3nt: TGCGCCACCCGGGCAGGGCTTATGAACACTGAAGCTTTCTTT
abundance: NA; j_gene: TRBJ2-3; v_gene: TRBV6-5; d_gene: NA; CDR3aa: CASSSAGAYTDTQYF; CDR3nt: TGTGCCAGCAGTTCGGCGGGGGCCTACACAGATACGCAGTATTTT
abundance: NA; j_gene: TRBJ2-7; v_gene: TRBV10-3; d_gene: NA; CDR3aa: CAISAGHSYEQYF; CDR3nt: TGTGCCATCAGTGCAGGCCACTCCTACGAGCAGTACTTC
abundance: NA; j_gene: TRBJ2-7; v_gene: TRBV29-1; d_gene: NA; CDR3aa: CSVAPGPYEQYF; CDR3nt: TGCAGCGTCGCCCCAGGGCCCTACGAGCAGTACTTC
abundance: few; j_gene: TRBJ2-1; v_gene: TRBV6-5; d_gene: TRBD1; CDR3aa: CASRSGTGTYNEQFF; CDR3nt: TGTGCCAGCAGATCCGGGACAGGGACGTACAATGAGCAGTTCTTC
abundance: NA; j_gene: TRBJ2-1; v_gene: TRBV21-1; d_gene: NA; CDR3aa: CASSAGTGGSYNEQFF; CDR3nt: TGTGCCAGCAGCGCAGGGACAGGGGGCTCCTACAATGAGCAGTTCTTC
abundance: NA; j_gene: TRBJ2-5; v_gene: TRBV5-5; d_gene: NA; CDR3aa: CASTRKADLQETQYF; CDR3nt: TGTGCCAGCACTCGTAAAGCGGACCTCCAAGAGACCCAGTACTTC
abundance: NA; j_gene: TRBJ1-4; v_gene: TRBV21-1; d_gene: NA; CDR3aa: CASSKGPWTRSLVNEKLFF; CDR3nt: TGTGCCAGCAGCAAAGGGCCCTGGACAAGAAGTTTGGTTAATGAAAAACTGTTTTTT
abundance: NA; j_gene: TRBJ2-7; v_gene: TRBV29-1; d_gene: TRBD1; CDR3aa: CSVTPVDRGYEQYF; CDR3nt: TGCAGCGTTACCCCCGTGGACAGGGGGTACGAGCAGTACTTC
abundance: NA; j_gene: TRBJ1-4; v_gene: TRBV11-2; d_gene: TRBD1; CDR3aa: CASSSLRQGRNEKLFF; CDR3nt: TGTGCCAGCAGCTCCCTTCGACAGGGCCGAAATGAAAAACTGTTTTTT
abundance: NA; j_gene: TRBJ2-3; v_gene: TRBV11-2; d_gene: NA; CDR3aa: CASSLGPGWEDTQYF; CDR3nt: TGTGCCAGCAGCTTAGGACCAGGCTGGGAGGATACGCAGTATTTT
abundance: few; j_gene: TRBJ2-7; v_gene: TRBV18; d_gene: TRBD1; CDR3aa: CASSPAGTGNYEQYF; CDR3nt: TGTGCCAGCTCACCAGCCGGGACAGGGAACTACGAGCAGTACTTC
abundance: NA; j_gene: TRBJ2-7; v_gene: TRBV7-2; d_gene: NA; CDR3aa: CASSLAIQGTYEQYF; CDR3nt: TGTGCCAGCAGCTTAGCGATACAGGGAACCTACGAGCAGTACTTC
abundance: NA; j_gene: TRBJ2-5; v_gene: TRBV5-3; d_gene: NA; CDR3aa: CARSHNKNQETQYF; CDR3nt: TGTGCCAGAAGTCATAACAAAAACCAAGAGACCCAGTACTTC
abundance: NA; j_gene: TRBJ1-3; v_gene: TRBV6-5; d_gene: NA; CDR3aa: CASSYSTAAGNTIYF; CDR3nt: TGTGCCAGCAGTTACTCGACAGCAGCTGGAAACACCATATATTTT
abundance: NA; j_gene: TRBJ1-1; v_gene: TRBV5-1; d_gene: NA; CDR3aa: CASSFGEINTEAFF; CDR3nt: TGCGCCAGCAGCTTCGGGGAAATAAACACTGAAGCTTTCTTT
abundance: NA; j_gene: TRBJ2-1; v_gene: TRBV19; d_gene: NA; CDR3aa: CASSIGQGPSYNEQFF; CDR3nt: TGTGCCAGTAGTATTGGGCAGGGGCCTTCGTACAATGAGCAGTTCTTC
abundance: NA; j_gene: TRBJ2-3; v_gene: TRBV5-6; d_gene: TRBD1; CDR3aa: CASSFRTGGSDTQYF; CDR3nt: TGTGCCAGCAGCTTCAGGACAGGGGGATCAGATACGCAGTATTTT
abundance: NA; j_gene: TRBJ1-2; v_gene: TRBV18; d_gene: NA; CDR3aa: CASSPPGGEPYGYTF; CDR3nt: TGTGCCAGCTCACCTCCCGGGGGGGAACCCTATGGCTACACCTTC
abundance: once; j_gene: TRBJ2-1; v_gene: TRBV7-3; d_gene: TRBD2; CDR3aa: CASSFREGAYEQFF; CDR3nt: TGTGCCAGCAGCTTCAGGGAGGGCGCGTATGAGCAGTTCTTC
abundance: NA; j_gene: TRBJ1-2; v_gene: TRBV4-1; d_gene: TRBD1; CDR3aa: CASSLTTGGLYGYTF; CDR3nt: TGCGCCAGCAGCCTAACGACAGGGGGACTCTATGGCTACACCTTC
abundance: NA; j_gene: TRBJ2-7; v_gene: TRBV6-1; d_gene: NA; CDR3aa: CASSEQGGAWEQYF; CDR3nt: TGTGCCAGCAGTGAACAAGGGGGGGCTTGGGAGCAGTACTTC
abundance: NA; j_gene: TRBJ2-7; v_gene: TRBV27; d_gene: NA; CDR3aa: CASSLNIVNEQYF; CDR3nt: TGTGCCAGCAGTTTAAATATAGTTAACGAGCAGTACTTC
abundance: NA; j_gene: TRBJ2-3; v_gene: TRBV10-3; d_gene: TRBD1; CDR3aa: CAISASSGQGPSDTQYF; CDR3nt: TGTGCCATCAGTGCTTCATCGGGACAGGGGCCCTCAGATACGCAGTATTTT
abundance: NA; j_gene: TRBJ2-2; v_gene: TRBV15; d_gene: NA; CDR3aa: CATSQYTGELFF; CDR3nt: TGTGCCACCAGCCAGTACACCGGGGAGCTGTTTTTT
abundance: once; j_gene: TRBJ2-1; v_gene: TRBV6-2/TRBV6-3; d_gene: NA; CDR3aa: CASSSFRYTSTYEQFF; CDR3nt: TGTGCCAGCAGTTCTTTCAGGTATACAAGTACATATGAGCAGTTCTTC
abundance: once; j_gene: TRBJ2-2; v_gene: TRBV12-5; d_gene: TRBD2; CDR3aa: CASGVVGASGLTGELFF; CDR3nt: TGTGCTAGTGGTGTGGTAGGGGCTAGCGGGCTGACCGGGGAGCTGTTTTTT
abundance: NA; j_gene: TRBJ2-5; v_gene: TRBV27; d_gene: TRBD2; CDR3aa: CASRTLAGGKETQYF; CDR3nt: TGTGCCAGCAGGACACTAGCGGGGGGGAAAGAGACCCAGTACTTC
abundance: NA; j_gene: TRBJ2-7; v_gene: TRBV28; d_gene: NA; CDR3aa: CASSGGSSYEQYF; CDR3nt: TGTGCCAGCAGCGGGGGAAGCTCCTACGAGCAGTACTTC
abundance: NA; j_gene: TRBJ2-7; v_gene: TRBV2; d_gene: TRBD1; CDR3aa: CASNTGGGPYEQYF; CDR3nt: TGTGCCAGCAATACAGGGGGCGGACCCTACGAGCAGTACTTC
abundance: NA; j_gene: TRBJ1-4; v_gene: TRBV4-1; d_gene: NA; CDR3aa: CASSPLGDNEKLFF; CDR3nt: TGCGCCAGCAGCCCCCTGGGAGATAATGAAAAACTGTTTTTT
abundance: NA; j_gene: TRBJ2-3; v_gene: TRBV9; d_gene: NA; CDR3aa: CASSAPASYTQYF; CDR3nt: TGTGCCAGCAGCGCGCCGGCTAGCTATACGCAGTATTTT
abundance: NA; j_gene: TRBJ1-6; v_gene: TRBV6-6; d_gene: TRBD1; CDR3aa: CASSYAGTGGDSPLHF; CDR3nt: TGTGCCAGCAGTTACGCCGGGACAGGGGGCGATTCACCCCTCCACTTT
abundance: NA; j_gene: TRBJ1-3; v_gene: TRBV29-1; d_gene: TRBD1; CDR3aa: CSVEAVQGAGGNTIYF; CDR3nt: TGCAGCGTTGAAGCCGTACAGGGGGCAGGTGGAAACACCATATATTTT
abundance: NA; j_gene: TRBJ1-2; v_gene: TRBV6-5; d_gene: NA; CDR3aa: CASTPGQFSYGYTF; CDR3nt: TGTGCCAGCACGCCCGGACAGTTTAGCTATGGCTACACCTTC
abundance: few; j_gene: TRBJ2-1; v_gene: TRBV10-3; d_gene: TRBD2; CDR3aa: CAISLAGGPYNEQFF; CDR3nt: TGTGCCATCAGCTTAGCGGGGGGCCCCTACAATGAGCAGTTCTTC
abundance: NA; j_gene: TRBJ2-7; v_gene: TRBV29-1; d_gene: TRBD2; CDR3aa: CSVEEGEAGLSYEQYF; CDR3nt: TGCAGCGTTGAAGAGGGTGAAGCGGGGCTCTCCTACGAGCAGTACTTC